A single sample gave rise to the 10 T cell receptor beta chains below, sequenced in a study of long-term antiretroviral therapy in people with HIV. At survey level, the immunoSEQ assay was run in its v3.0 version. Sequencing used immunoSEQ multiplex PCR; TCRdb keeps in-frame clones, though not all of them. The data hold about 23,000 clones, with approximately 80% observed a single time. Sample: unsorted PBMCs, taken 0.3 years after starting antiretroviral therapy. Source of these receptors: a man in his fifties with HIV.

The chain carries TRBV11-3 and TRBJ2-2; the D gene is possibly TRBD1 (5 bases). Germline V CDR1 and CDR2: SGHNT, YENEEA. The CDR3 sequence is 15 residues long. V was trimmed by 3 bases and J by 5 bases, leaving 13 bases between them. The CDR3 DNA reads as TGTGCCAGCAGCTTGGTTCAGGGTGTTACCGGGGAGCTGTTTTTT. Translating gives CASSLVQGVTGELFF.

The V gene is TRBV27, the J gene TRBJ2-2; TRBD1 aligns across 9 bases. The CDR3 is 16 residues long. V dropped 6 bases and J dropped 4; count of bases not matched to a gene: 9. Germline assignment: CDR1 MNHEY and CDR2 SMNVEV (reference sequence). The CDR3 is CASRLGQGWSTGELFF. The CDR3 region has the DNA TGTGCCAGCAGGCTGGGACAGGGATGGAGCACCGGGGAGCTGTTTTTT.

V gene TRBV9 combines with J gene TRBJ2-2; the D call may be TRBD1 or TRBD2 (6 bases each). V lost 0 bases, J lost 9 bases, and 12 bases lay in between. Germline CDR1 is SGDLS and CDR2 is YYNGEE. This CDR3 has 14 amino acids. The CDR3 protein is CASSVGGAPRELFF. In nucleotides, the CDR3 is TGTGCCAGCAGCGTAGGGGGGGCGCCCCGGGAGCTGTTTTTT. Looking up the rest from reference TRBV9 and TRBJ2-2 gives the full variable domain: DSGVTQTPKHLITATGQRVTLRCSPRSGDLSVYWYQQSLDQGLQFLIQYYNGEERAKGNILERFSAQQFPDLHSELNLSSLELGDSALYFCASSVGGAPRELFFGEGSRLTVL.

J is TRBJ1-5 and V is TRBV2, with D perhaps matching TRBD1 (6 bases). The CDR3 has 13 residues. Trimming left V 3 bases short and J 7 bases short, with 10 bases between. Germline values: CDR1 SNHLY, CDR2 FYNNEI. CDR3 DNA sequence: TGTGCCAGCAGTGACAGGGGCCACCAGCCCCAGCATTTT. Translating gives CASSDRGHQPQHF.

This rearrangement joins TRBV30 to TRBJ2-5; D possibly corresponds to TRBD2 (6 bases). The CDR3 extends over 14 amino acids. Per germline, CDR1 GTSNPN and CDR2 SVGIG (reference sequence). V dropped 3 bases and J dropped 4 bases, with 15 bases sitting between them. For the CDR3, the DNA is TGTGCCTGGAGCGGGGACTGGAACAGAGAGACCCAGTACTTC. Protein product: CAWSGDWNRETQYF.

V gene TRBV19 combines with J gene TRBJ2-6; 10 bases fit TRBD1. Germline values: CDR1 LNHDA, CDR2 SQIVND (reference sequence). The CDR3 is 17 residues long. Germline trimming cut 6 bases from V and 4 bases from J; bases unmatched to any gene: 9. The CDR3: CASRGTGVRPGANVLTF. CDR3 nucleotide sequence: TGTGCCAGTAGGGGGACAGGGGTTAGACCCGGGGCCAACGTCCTGACTTTC.

This chain joins TRBV6-5 and TRBJ1-3, with 8 bases fitting TRBD1. V was clipped by 2 bases and J by 3 bases; unmatched bases: 6. CDR1 MNHEY and CDR2 SVGAGI come from the germline V gene. The CDR3 runs 16 residues. Here the CDR3 reads CASSYGRTGIGNTIYF. CDR3 nucleotides: TGTGCCAGCAGTTACGGGCGGACAGGGATTGGAAACACCATATATTTT.

The gene calls are TRBV4-3 and TRBJ1-2; 7 nucleotides align to TRBD1. CDR3 size: 13 residues. Germline CDR1 and CDR2: LGHNA and YSLEER. Trimming removed 3 bases from V and 5 bases from J; junction bases left unmatched: 3. The CDR3 DNA reads TGCGCCAGCAGCCACCGGACAGGTTATGGCTACACCTTC. As protein: CASSHRTGYGYTF.

The chain has TRBV10-3 and TRBJ2-1; 9 bases match TRBD1. There are 13 residues in the CDR3. J was trimmed by 7 bases and V by 5 bases; bases with no gene match: 3. CDR1 is ENHRY and CDR2 is SYGVKD in the germline V gene. CDR3 nucleotides: TGTGCCATCAGTAGACAGGGGGAGAATGAGCAGTTCTTC. Residues: CAISRQGENEQFF.

The chain is built from TRBV6-6 and TRBJ2-4; 9 bases fit TRBD1. With 8 bases clipped from V and 9 bases from J, the junction kept 14 bases outside the gene matches. In germline, CDR1 is MNHNY, CDR2 SVGAGI (reference sequence). This CDR3 has 15 amino acids. In DNA form, the CDR3 reads TGTGCCAGCTTCGTTCGGAGTGGACAGGGGAGCATTCAGTACTTC. Its protein is CASFVRSGQGSIQYF.